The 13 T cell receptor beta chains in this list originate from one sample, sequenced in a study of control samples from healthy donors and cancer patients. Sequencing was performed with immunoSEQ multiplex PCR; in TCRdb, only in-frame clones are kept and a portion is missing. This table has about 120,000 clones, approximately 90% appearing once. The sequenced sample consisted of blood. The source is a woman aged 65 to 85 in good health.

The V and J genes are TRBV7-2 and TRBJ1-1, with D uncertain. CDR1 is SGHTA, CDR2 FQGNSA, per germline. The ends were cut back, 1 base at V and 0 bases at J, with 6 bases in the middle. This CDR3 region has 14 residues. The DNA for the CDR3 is TGTGCCAGCAGCTTAGGTGGCCTGAACACTGAAGCTTTCTTT. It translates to CASSLGGLNTEAFF.

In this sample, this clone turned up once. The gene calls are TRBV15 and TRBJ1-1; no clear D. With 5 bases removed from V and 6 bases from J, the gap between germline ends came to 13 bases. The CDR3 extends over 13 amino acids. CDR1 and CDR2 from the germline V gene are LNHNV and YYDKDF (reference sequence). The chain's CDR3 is CATSGGSVAEAFF. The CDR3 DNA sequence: TGTGCCACCAGCGGAGGGTCCGTCGCTGAAGCTTTCTTT.

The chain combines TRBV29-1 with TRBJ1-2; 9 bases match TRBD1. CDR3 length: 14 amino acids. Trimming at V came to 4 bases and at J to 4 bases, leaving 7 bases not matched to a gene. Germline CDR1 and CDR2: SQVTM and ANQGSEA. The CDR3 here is CSVGGDREIYGYTF. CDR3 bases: TGCAGCGTTGGGGGGGACAGGGAAATCTATGGCTACACCTTC. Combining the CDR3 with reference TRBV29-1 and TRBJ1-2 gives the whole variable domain SAVISQKPSRDICQRGTSLTIQCQVDSQVTMMFWYRQQPGQSLTLIATANQGSEATYESGFVIDKFPISRPNLTFSTLTVSNMSPEDSSIYLCSVGGDREIYGYTFGSGTRLTVV.

As DNA, the CDR3 is TGTGCCAGCAGTATAAGTGACCTGAACACTGAAGCTTTCTTT. This encodes CASSISDLNTEAFF. The genes are TRBV27 and TRBJ1-1; D gene ambiguous. CDR3 size: 14 residues. V was clipped by 5 bases and J by 0 bases, with 10 bases between them. In germline, CDR1 is MNHEY, CDR2 SMNVEV (reference sequence).

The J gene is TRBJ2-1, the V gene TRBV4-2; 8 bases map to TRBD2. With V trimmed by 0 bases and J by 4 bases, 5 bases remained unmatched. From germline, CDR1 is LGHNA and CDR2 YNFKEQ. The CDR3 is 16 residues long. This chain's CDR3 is CASSQDNQRGYNEQFF. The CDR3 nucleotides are TGTGCCAGCAGCCAAGATAACCAGCGGGGGTACAATGAGCAGTTCTTC.

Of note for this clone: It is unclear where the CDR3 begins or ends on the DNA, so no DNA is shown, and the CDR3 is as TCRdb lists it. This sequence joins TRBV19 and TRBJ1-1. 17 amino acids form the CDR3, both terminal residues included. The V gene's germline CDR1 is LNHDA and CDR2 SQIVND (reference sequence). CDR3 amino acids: CASTSGRPLPGRTEAFF.

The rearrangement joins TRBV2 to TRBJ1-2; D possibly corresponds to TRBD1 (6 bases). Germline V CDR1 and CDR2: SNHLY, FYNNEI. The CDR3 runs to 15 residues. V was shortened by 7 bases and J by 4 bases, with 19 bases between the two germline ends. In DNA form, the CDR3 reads TGTGCCAGCATAGAAGAGGGAAGGGGGGGCTATGGCTACACCTTC. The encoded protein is CASIEEGRGGYGYTF.

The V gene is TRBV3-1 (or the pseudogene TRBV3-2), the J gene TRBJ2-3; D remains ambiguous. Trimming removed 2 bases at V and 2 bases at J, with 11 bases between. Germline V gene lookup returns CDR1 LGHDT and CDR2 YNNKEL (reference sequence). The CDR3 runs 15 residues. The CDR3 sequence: CASSQPNLITDTQYF. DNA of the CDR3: TGTGCCAGCAGCCAACCCAATCTGATCACAGATACGCAGTATTTT.

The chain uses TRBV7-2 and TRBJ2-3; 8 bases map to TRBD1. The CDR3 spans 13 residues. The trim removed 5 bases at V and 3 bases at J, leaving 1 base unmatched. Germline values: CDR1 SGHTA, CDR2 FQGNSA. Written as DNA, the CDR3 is TGTGCCAGCAGCGGACAGGGAACAGATACGCAGTATTTT. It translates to CASSGQGTDTQYF.

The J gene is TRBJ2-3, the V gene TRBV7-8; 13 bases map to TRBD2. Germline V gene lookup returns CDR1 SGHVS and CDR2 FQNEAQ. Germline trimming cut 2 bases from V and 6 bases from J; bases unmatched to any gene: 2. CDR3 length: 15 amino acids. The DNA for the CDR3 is TGTGCCAGCAGCTTAACTAGCGGGGGGGCCGATACGCAGTATTTT. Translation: CASSLTSGGADTQYF.

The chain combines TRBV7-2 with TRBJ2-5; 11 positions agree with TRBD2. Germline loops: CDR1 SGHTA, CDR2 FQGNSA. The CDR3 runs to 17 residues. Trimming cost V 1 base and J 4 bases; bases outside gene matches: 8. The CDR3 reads CASSLVSLAGGIETQYF. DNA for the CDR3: TGTGCCAGCAGCTTAGTTTCCTTAGCGGGGGGGATAGAGACCCAGTACTTC.

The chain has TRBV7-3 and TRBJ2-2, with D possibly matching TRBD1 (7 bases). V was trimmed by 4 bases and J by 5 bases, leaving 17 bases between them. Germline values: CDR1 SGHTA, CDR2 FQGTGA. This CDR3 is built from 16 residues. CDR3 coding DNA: TGTGCCAGCAGCTGGAGGGGGCCAGGGATTACCGGGGAGCTGTTTTTT. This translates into CASSWRGPGITGELFF.

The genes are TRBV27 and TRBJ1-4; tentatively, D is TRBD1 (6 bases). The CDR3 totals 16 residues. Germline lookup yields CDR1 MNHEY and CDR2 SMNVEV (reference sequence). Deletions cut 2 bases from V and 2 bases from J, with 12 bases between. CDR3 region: CASSLSWGRTNEKLFF. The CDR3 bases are TGTGCCAGCAGTTTAAGTTGGGGGCGGACTAATGAAAAACTGTTTTTT. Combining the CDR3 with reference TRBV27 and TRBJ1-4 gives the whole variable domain EAQVTQNPRYLITVTGKKLTVTCSQNMNHEYMSWYRQDPGLGLRQIYYSMNVEVTDKGDVPEGYKVSRKEKRNFPLILESPSPNQTSLYFCASSLSWGRTNEKLFFGSGTQLSVL.